The clone carrying this TCR beta chain was recorded a few times. Its specificity is not known. The CDR3 length is 15 residues. V lost 6 bases and J 2 bases, leaving 15 bases between the germline ends. TCRdb processed the 5' RACE reads anew with MiXCR; each CDR3 protein has one entry. Seen here are some 500,000 distinct CDR3 sequences, 12% to 15% observed once, and the top ten hold about 0.52%. This sample is part of a study of identical twins. Overall study findings and caveats: Those out-of-frame alpha sequences shared by twins showed an excess of low generation probability.

Each donor (without exception) was a healthy Caucasian. The sample was also reused in another study, on yellow fever vaccine responses in identical twins. From that study: A vaccine T cell response that seemed partly convergent and partly personalized was reported in twins.

The rearrangement uses TRBV12-3 or TRBV12-4 and TRBJ2-3, with D perhaps matching TRBD2 (6 bases). The receptor was isolated from a woman under 30 in good health. Sequencing input: CD4+ T cells sorted from blood. In DNA form, the CDR3 reads TGTGCCAGCAGATGGGACTCGTCATTCACAGATACGCAGTATTTT. It translates to CASRWDSSFTDTQYF.